These 14 T cell receptor beta chains came from one sample sequenced in a study of control samples from healthy donors and cancer patients. Profiled with immunoSEQ multiplex PCR; TCRdb holds only in-frame clones, not every one. The table includes 130,000 or so clones, 80% to 95% detected once. The specimen was blood. These receptors all stem from a man aged 35-49 years in good health.

This chain links TRBV5-1 with TRBJ2-6; D unresolved. The V gene's germline CDR1 is SGHRS and CDR2 YFSETQ. This CDR3 region has 14 residues. V lost 0 bases, J lost 2 bases, and 3 bases lay in between. The CDR3 nucleotides read TGCGCCAGCAGCTTGGGACCTGGGGCCAACGTCCTGACTTTC. Translation gives CASSLGPGANVLTF.

V and J are TRBV5-1 and TRBJ1-4; a weak D match, TRBD1 (5 bases). V shed 5 bases and J shed 4 bases, with 9 bases lying between them. The CDR3 is 13 amino acids. Germline CDR1 SGHRS, CDR2 YFSETQ. The DNA for the CDR3 is TGCGCCAGCAGGCGGGGGGGTAATGAAAAACTGTTTTTT. Encoded protein: CASRRGGNEKLFF. The full variable domain, with the rest looked up from reference TRBV5-1 and TRBJ1-4, is KAGVTQTPRYLIKTRGQQVTLSCSPISGHRSVSWYQQTPGQGLQFLFEYFSETQRNKGNFPGRFSGRQFSNSRSEMNVSTLELGDSALYLCASRRGGNEKLFFGSGTQLSVL.

In the case of this clone: Relative to the germline gene, one junction end is altered; a read error may explain this. The J gene is TRBJ2-5, the V gene TRBV7-7, with D maybe TRBD1 (8 bases). Looked up from germline, CDR1 is SSHAT and CDR2 is FNYEAQ (reference sequence). The CDR3 sequence is 15 residues long. The CDR3 region is CASRRTGRVQETQYF. The CDR3 DNA reads TGTGCTAGCAGACGGACAGGGAGGGTACAAGAGACCCAGTACTTC.

V is TRBV5-8 and J is TRBJ2-4; the D gene is possibly TRBD1 (6 bases). Germline V gene lookup returns CDR1 SGHTS and CDR2 YDEGEE. The CDR3 consists of 15 residues. V dropped 0 bases and J dropped 8 bases, with 15 bases sitting between them. This CDR3 reads CASSLGWGQRDIQYF. The CDR3 region has the DNA TGTGCCAGCAGCTTGGGGTGGGGGCAAAGGGACATTCAGTACTTC.

This sequence joins TRBV7-2 and TRBJ1-6; a weak D match, TRBD1 (6 bases). V dropped 2 bases and J dropped 10 bases, with 18 bases sitting between them. Looked up from germline, CDR1 is SGHTA and CDR2 is FQGNSA. CDR3 size: 16 residues. CDR3 protein: CASSLWPTGLGSPLHF. The CDR3, as DNA: TGTGCCAGCAGCTTATGGCCTACAGGGCTCGGGTCACCCCTCCACTTT.

The chain employs TRBV10-3 and TRBJ2-7, with D tentatively TRBD1 (6 bases). V was trimmed by 6 bases and J by 2 bases, leaving 23 bases between them. The CDR3 has 17 residues. Germline V gene sequence: CDR1 ENHRY, CDR2 SYGVKD. The CDR3 DNA follows: TGTGCCATCAGCTCACGGGACACCGAGTCTTATGCCTACGAGCAGTACTTC. Translation gives CAISSRDTESYAYEQYF.

This chain uses TRBV6-2 or TRBV6-3 with TRBJ2-7, with D perhaps matching TRBD1 (6 bases). Germline loops: CDR1 MNHEY, CDR2 SVGEGT. The V and J ends lost 5 bases and 0 bases respectively, with 11 bases between them. The CDR3 is 14 residues long. CDR3 sequence (DNA): TGTGCCAGCAGTACAGGGTCCCACTCCTACGAGCAGTACTTC. It is translated as CASSTGSHSYEQYF.

The V and J genes are TRBV18 and TRBJ1-2, with D perhaps TRBD1 (6 bases). The CDR3 has 15 amino acids. Germline V gene lookup returns CDR1 KGHSH and CDR2 LQKENI. The V end was cut by 0 bases, the J end by 3 bases, with 11 bases between. CDR3 sequence: CASSPPGAGYYGYTF. CDR3 coding DNA: TGTGCCAGCTCACCACCGGGGGCAGGGTACTATGGCTACACCTTC.

V usage is TRBV19 and J usage is TRBJ1-1, with D perhaps matching TRBD1 (5 bases). Germline values: CDR1 LNHDA, CDR2 SQIVND (reference sequence). This CDR3 is 15 amino acids long. Trimming removed 1 base from V and 3 bases from J, with 12 bases in between. The CDR3 is CASSIVGEVDTEAFF. The CDR3 DNA reads TGTGCCAGTAGTATAGTGGGGGAAGTTGACACTGAAGCTTTCTTT.

The chain combines TRBV12-3 or TRBV12-4 with TRBJ1-1; D gene unclear. The length of the CDR3 is 13 residues. The V and J ends lost 3 bases and 1 base respectively, with 6 bases between them. The CDR3 DNA sequence: TGTGCCAGCAGTTTCGTCGCGAACACTGAAGCTTTCTTT. It translates to CASSFVANTEAFF.

Remarks on this clone: One end of the junction is discordant with germline, which a read error may explain. This sequence joins TRBV5-1 and TRBJ2-7; 7 positions match TRBD1. Germline lookup yields CDR1 SGHRS and CDR2 YFSETQ. CDR3 size: 13 residues. The CDR3 here is CASSSGQVYQQYF. Written as DNA, the CDR3 is TGCGCCAGCAGCTCCGGACAGGTCTACCAGCAGTACTTC.

The J gene is TRBJ2-2, the V gene TRBV3-1 (or the pseudogene TRBV3-2), with D perhaps given as TRBD1 or TRBD2 (5 bases each). Germline assignment: CDR1 LGHDT and CDR2 YNNKEL (reference sequence). The CDR3 spans 15 residues. V lost 4 bases, J lost 5 bases, and 14 bases lay in between. The CDR3 loop reads CASSPWDVGTGELFF. The CDR3, as DNA: TGTGCCAGCAGCCCGTGGGACGTAGGGACCGGGGAGCTGTTTTTT.

The V and J genes are TRBV28 and TRBJ2-3, with D possibly TRBD1 on 6 matching bases. Germline CDR1 reads MDHEN; CDR2 reads SYDVKM. Trimming left V 5 bases short and J 9 bases short, with 18 bases between. There are 14 residues in the CDR3. The CDR3 DNA reads TGTGCCAGCAGTCTTCCGGGACAACCTGAAACGCAGTATTTT. It yields the protein CASSLPGQPETQYF.

The chain carries TRBV2 and TRBJ1-5, with D perhaps TRBD1 (5 bases). The CDR3 runs to 14 residues. The germline V and J ends were trimmed by 6 bases and 7 bases, with 16 bases remaining between them. The germline gives CDR1 SNHLY, CDR2 FYNNEI. The CDR3 DNA follows: TGTGCCAGCAGCCCTAGGTGGGGGGACCAGCCCCAGCATTTT. Its translation: CASSPRWGDQPQHF.